This record concerns one T cell receptor beta chain sequence. Its specificity is not known. This record comes from a study of OX40 agonist ivuxolimab in advanced cancers. About the research overall: Patients took ivuxolimab, an agonistic anti-OX40 (CD134) antibody.

CDR3 size: 18 residues. Germline V gene sequence: CDR1 SGHRS, CDR2 YFSETQ. Trimming took 6 bases from V and 4 from J, leaving 27 bases between them. The protocol was immunoSEQ multiplex PCR, while the TCRdb copy is restricted to in-frame clones and leaves out a portion. The sample lists 70,000 to 95,000 clones; more than 85% were seen once. The study, taken as a whole, reports: Clones of CD4+ and CD8+ blood T cells grew by week 6 at doses of 0.1 to 3.0 mg/kg.

The clonotype comes from an adult with an advanced solid tumor such as melanoma, head and neck, liver or kidney cancer. The input for sequencing was CD4+ or CD8+ T cells sorted from blood, taken in a trial of the OX40 agonist ivuxolimab. The J gene is TRBJ2-3, the V gene TRBV5-1; D is unclear. The CDR3: CASKPEAIQRVLADTQYF. The CDR3 DNA reads TGCGCCAGCAAACCTGAGGCCATTCAACGGGTTTTGGCAGATACGCAGTATTTT.